These T cell receptor beta chains were read from a single sample in a study of cytomegalovirus exposure and HLA in healthy donors. The method was immunoSEQ multiplex PCR; TCRdb's version includes in-frame clones alone and lacks a portion of them. The profile shows 250,000 to 350,000 clones, roughly 90% of them singletons. Material: PBMCs. The origin of the receptors is a woman under 30 in good health and CMV-seronegative. Each CDR3 is given with its conserved first and last residue.

j_call v_call cdr3_aa
TRBJ1-2 TRBV19 CASSIDPGQAYGYTF
TRBJ1-2 TRBV27 CASSFFGVVQGGSYGYTF
TRBJ2-3 TRBV30 CAWSAPDRGDTDTQYF
TRBJ1-6 TRBV9 CASSAGGTGLNSPLHF
TRBJ2-1 TRBV9 CASTSGSYNEQFF
TRBJ1-2 TRBV5-1 CASSLLYGRDGYTF
TRBJ1-4 TRBV4-2 CASSQARTGNEKLFF
TRBJ2-7 TRBV6-5 CASSSERENPYF
TRBJ2-7 TRBV20-1 CSANQEYEQYF
TRBJ1-2 TRBV5-6 CASSSSLGQGRSGYTF
TRBJ2-1 TRBV28 CASSSEGGLDEQFF
TRBJ1-2 TRBV12-2 CASRPNPLAGLYGYTF
TRBJ2-1 TRBV7-8 CASSPGGSFGDEQFF
TRBJ2-7 TRBV9 CASSAQGFGEQYF
TRBJ2-7 TRBV6-1 CASSGTGSYSYEQYF
TRBJ2-3 TRBV10-1 CASSGGSITDTQYF
TRBJ2-1 TRBV27 CATKSSLSYNEQFF
TRBJ1-4 TRBV5-1 CASSLDPGSGNEKLFF
TRBJ2-1 TRBV21-1 CASRTRTDPYKQFF
TRBJ2-7 TRBV6-5 CASRDSRNHYYEQYF
TRBJ2-7 TRBV27 CASSLSGQVYEQYF
TRBJ1-2 TRBV9 CASSAEDRDYGYTF
TRBJ2-7 TRBV7-2 CASSARSYGALHEQYF
TRBJ2-7 TRBV11-1 CASSLQISYEQYF
TRBJ2-7 TRBV6-1 CASSRTGPYEQYF
TRBJ1-5 TRBV6-4 CASNLPPDRDNNQPQHF
TRBJ1-5 TRBV6-1 CASSEHRDRQYQPQHF
TRBJ1-5 TRBV27 CASSSSTGGNQPQHF
TRBJ2-2 TRBV4-2 CASSQDRLAKNTGELFF
TRBJ1-2 TRBV18 CASSPSGGGYGYTF
TRBJ2-2 TRBV28 CASSLEGQGVTGELFF
TRBJ1-6 TRBV28 CASSISRQGSSPLHF